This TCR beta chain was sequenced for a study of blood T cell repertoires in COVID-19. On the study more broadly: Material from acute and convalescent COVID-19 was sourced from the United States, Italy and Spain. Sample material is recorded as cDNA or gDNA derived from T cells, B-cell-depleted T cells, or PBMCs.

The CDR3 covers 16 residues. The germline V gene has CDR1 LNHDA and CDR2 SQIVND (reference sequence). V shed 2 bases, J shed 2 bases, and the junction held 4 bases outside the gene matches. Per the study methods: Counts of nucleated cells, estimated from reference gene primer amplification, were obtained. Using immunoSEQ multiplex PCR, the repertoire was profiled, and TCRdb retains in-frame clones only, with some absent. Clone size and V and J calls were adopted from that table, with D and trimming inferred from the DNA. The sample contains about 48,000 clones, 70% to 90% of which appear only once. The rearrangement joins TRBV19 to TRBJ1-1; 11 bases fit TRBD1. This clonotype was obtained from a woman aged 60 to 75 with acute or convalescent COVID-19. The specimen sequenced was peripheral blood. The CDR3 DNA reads TGTGCCAGTAGTATACCCGGGACAGGGGGAAACACTGAAGCTTTCTTT. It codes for CASSIPGTGGNTEAFF.